This T cell receptor (beta chain) comes out of a study of cytomegalovirus exposure and HLA in healthy donors. As for the study in general: The roughly 110 validation repertoires were produced on the same platform as the 550 to 750 repertoires of the first cohort. This was reported in a later analysis. Study observations and caveats: Investigators reported some 150 TCR beta chains as tied to cytomegalovirus. Reported performance of the classifier showed diagnosis of cytomegalovirus status with high specificity and sensitivity. According to a later analysis, TCR clusters from the first cohort tended to co-occur in the roughly 130 validation repertoires.

A note on this clone: Its cognate antigen is unknown.

Some clones are missing from TCRdb's copy, which holds only in-frame ones; the method was immunoSEQ multiplex PCR. The sample includes 85,000 to 130,000 clones, around 90% of them seen just once. CDR3 length equals 18 residues. The V gene end was trimmed by 1 base and the J gene end by 6 bases; junction bases not matched to a gene: 11. Germline-derived CDR1 and CDR2 are MDHEN and SYDVKM. The sequence came from a woman under 30 in good health and CMV-seropositive. V is TRBV28 and J is TRBJ1-4; 10 nucleotides match TRBD1. Sequencing was done on a sample of PBMCs. Here the CDR3 reads CASSLSGQGIGTYEKLFF. DNA of the CDR3: TGTGCCAGCAGTTTATCGGGACAGGGGATTGGAACCTATGAAAAACTGTTTTTT.